The following is a T cell receptor beta chain sequence with its context. With 0 bases clipped from V and 4 bases from J, the junction kept 5 bases outside the gene matches. This CDR3 is built from 16 residues. The V gene's germline CDR1 is SGHAT and CDR2 FQNNGV. Clones were read by immunoSEQ multiplex PCR, and TCRdb kept only the in-frame ones, dropping some. The sample lists hundreds of thousands of clones, about 88% occurring once. These data belong to a study of blood T cell repertoires in COVID-19. The participants were between about 18 and 90 years old and came from some 23 US areas. Participant reports of clinical history set cohort assignment.

The sample taken for sequencing was PBMCs or T cells enriched from blood (not recorded which). This chain links TRBV11-2 with TRBJ1-2, with 10 bases identical to TRBD1. The sequence came from a man aged 55 to 70 who had recovered from COVID-19. For the CDR3, the DNA is TGTGCCAGCAGCTTAGATCCCCGGACAGGGGGCTATGGCTACACCTTC. Translated, it gives CASSLDPRTGGYGYTF.